This is a list of T cell receptor beta chains from one sample in a study of T cell responses to AZD1222 COVID-19 vaccine. TCRdb keeps only in-frame clones here, not all; method: immunoSEQ multiplex PCR. The data contain 120,000 or so clones, 80% to 90% of them singletons. This material consisted of peripheral blood, taken on day 0 of AZD1222 vaccination. All receptors come from an adult in good health. Each CDR3 is given with its conserved first and last residue. Fields, in order: clone size, V gene, D gene, J gene, CDR3 protein, CDR3 DNA. D genes are given only for firm matches. Rows give clone size only sometimes, using once, few, many, or a class for an expanded clone.

>NA|TRBV12-3/TRBV12-4|TRBD1|TRBJ2-7
CASGGQSSYEQYF
TGTGCCAGCGGGGGACAGAGCTCCTACGAGCAGTACTTC
>NA|TRBV6-5|NA|TRBJ2-7
CASSPPGKSSYEQYF
TGTGCCAGCAGTCCCCCTGGGAAAAGCTCCTACGAGCAGTACTTC
>NA|TRBV6-5|TRBD1|TRBJ1-1
CASTNDRVRTEAFF
TGTGCCAGCACCAACGACAGGGTGAGGACTGAAGCTTTCTTT
>once|TRBV6-2/TRBV6-3|NA|TRBJ2-3
CASSTGVRNPTDTQYF
TGTGCCAGCAGTACGGGCGTTAGGAATCCCACAGATACGCAGTATTTT
>NA|TRBV5-1|NA|TRBJ2-7
CASRYDSGEQYF
TGCGCCAGCAGATATGACAGCGGCGAGCAGTACTTC
>NA|TRBV5-1|NA|TRBJ2-1
CASSLSTSYNEQFF
TGCGCCAGCAGCTTGAGTACAAGTTACAATGAGCAGTTCTTC
>NA|TRBV19|NA|TRBJ1-2
CASSVPGHSPFDYGYTF
TGTGCCAGTAGTGTCCCGGGACATTCGCCGTTTGATTATGGCTACACCTTC
>few|TRBV7-9|TRBD2|TRBJ2-7
CASSLSGSSYEQYF
TGTGCCAGCAGCTTAAGCGGGAGCTCCTACGAGCAGTACTTC
>NA|TRBV4-3|TRBD1|TRBJ1-6
CASSQDPTSRGTANSPLHF
TGCGCCAGCAGCCAAGATCCGACATCAAGAGGGACAGCAAATTCACCCCTCCACTTT
>NA|TRBV18|NA|TRBJ2-7
CASSPRSRNDEQYF
TGTGCCAGCTCACCTCGGTCTAGGAACGACGAGCAGTACTTC
>NA|TRBV5-8|TRBD2|TRBJ2-1
CASSGGVSSYNEQFF
TGTGCCAGCAGCGGGGGGGTGAGCTCCTACAATGAGCAGTTCTTC
>few|TRBV4-1|NA|TRBJ2-7
CASSQDPGHEQYF
TGCGCCAGCAGCCAAGATCCCGGGCACGAGCAGTACTTC
>NA|TRBV3-1/TRBV3-2|NA|TRBJ2-3
CASSRASTDTQYF
TGTGCCAGCAGCCGAGCTAGCACAGATACGCAGTATTTT